The subject of this entry is one T cell receptor beta chain. Its antigen remains unknown. Profiling relied on immunoSEQ multiplex PCR, and the TCRdb table lists in-frame clones only, not all of them. Of about 30,000 clones listed, roughly 88% are singletons. Brentuximab vedotin exposure varied among the patients, all of whom had relapsed after autologous stem cell transplantation. The investigators isolated CD8+ T cells from thawed PBMCs using magnetic negative selection. This sample stems from a study of PD-1 blockade in classical Hodgkin lymphoma. Findings and limits, study-wide: The study found that TCR diversity rose significantly by C4D1 in CD4+ but not CD8+ cells. Relapsed/refractory patients reportedly had lower baseline diversity than newly diagnosed patients.

V lost 2 bases and J 7 bases, leaving 8 bases between the germline ends. The CDR3 consists of 11 residues. Germline assignment: CDR1 GTSNPN and CDR2 SVGIG (reference sequence). This rearrangement joins TRBV30 to TRBJ1-1, with D unclear. The sequence derives from a human donor with classical Hodgkin lymphoma. Material: CD8+ T cells from blood, obtained at baseline. The CDR3 coding sequence is TGTGCCTGGAGTCCAGGACTTGAAGCTTTCTTT. Translated: CAWSPGLEAFF. Full variable domain (rest looked up from reference TRBV30 and TRBJ1-1): SQTIHQWPATLVQPVGSPLSLECTVEGTSNPNLYWYRQAAGRGLQLLFYSVGIGQISSEVPQNLSASRPQDRQFILSSKKLLLSDSGFYLCAWSPGLEAFFGQGTRLTVV.